One T cell receptor (beta chain) is described in this entry. The data originate from a study of blood T cell repertoires in COVID-19. CDR3 size: 16 residues. The V and J ends lost 5 bases and 7 bases, in that order; junction bases with no gene match: 10. Germline V lookup: CDR1 SGHTA, CDR2 FQGNSA. Across roughly 25 US areas, participants ranged in age from 18 to 89 years. Self-reported history from a screening survey and questionnaire set each donor's cohort. Exposed enrollees encountered a COVID-19 case at some point within 2 weeks before study entry. Per the original data handling: Reference gene primer amplification in the assay estimated nucleated cell counts. Measured with immunoSEQ multiplex PCR; TCRdb has only the in-frame clones, and not every one. V, J and clone size derive from that table, while D and trimming were established from the DNA sequence. This sample carries some 340,000 clones, roughly 90% of them seen once, and the ten largest clones take roughly 3.6%.

Sequencing input: PBMCs or T cells enriched from blood (not recorded which). This receptor was obtained from a woman in her 30s who had been exposed to COVID-19. This rearrangement joins TRBV7-2 to TRBJ2-5; TRBD2 aligns across 13 bases. The CDR3 reads CASSPSTSGGWGTQYF. The CDR3 DNA reads as TGTGCCAGCAGCCCTTCGACTAGCGGGGGGTGGGGGACCCAGTACTTC.